The 26 T cell receptor beta chains below come from one sample, sequenced in a study of blood T cell repertoires in COVID-19 (dated by TCRdb to about 2020). Receptor amplification or capture employed the immunoSEQ multiplex PCR assay. TCRdb holds this immuneACCESS table with in-frame rearrangements only. Some clones are missing; in checked studies, unresolved V genes explain under half, and the rest has no known cause. The sample table shows around 63,000 clones, and roughly 83% are seen once. The ten top clones hold roughly a sixth of the sample. The sequencing sample was made of peripheral blood. These receptors were collected from a man between 60 and 70 years old with COVID-19, enrolled during active disease.

The chain carries TRBV7-3 and TRBJ1-1, with 8 bases that match TRBD1. Germline CDR1 is SGHTA and CDR2 is FQGTGA. Trimming cost V 2 bases and J 0 bases; bases outside gene matches: 5. The CDR3 runs 16 residues. In DNA, the CDR3 is TGTGCCAGCAGCTTAGGACGGGACAGGTTGAACACTGAAGCTTTCTTT. Its protein product is CASSLGRDRLNTEAFF. The entire variable domain, with the rest obtained from reference TRBV7-3 and TRBJ1-1, is as follows: GAGVSQTPSNKVTEKGKYVELRCDPISGHTALYWYRQSLGQGPEFLIYFQGTGAADDSGLPNDRFFAVRPEGSVSTLKIQRTERGDSAVYLCASSLGRDRLNTEAFFGQGTRLTVV.

This chain joins TRBV19 and TRBJ2-5; 7 bases map to TRBD1. CDR1 and CDR2 (germline): LNHDA, SQIVND (reference sequence). The CDR3 is 15 amino acids. J was trimmed by 5 bases and V by 3 bases; bases with no gene match: 9. The CDR3 DNA follows: TGTGCCAGTAGTATGGGACAGCCCCAGGGGGAGACCCAGTACTTC. This sequence encodes CASSMGQPQGETQYF.

V and J are TRBV2 and TRBJ1-5; D is unclear. V lost 1 base to trimming and J lost 3 bases, with 7 bases between them. Germline CDR1 reads SNHLY; CDR2 reads FYNNEI. The CDR3 totals 14 residues. In DNA, the CDR3 is TGTGCCAGCAGTGAAGACCAGAACAATCAGCCCCAGCATTTT. This sequence encodes CASSEDQNNQPQHF.

The rearrangement joins TRBV12-3 or TRBV12-4 to TRBJ1-6; possible D gene TRBD1, 6 bases. The CDR3 covers 13 residues. The V end lost 5 bases, the J end lost 6 bases, and 8 bases lay between the germline ends. In nucleotides, the CDR3 is TGTGCCAGCAGTCAGGGGATTAATTCACCCCTCCACTTT. This gives the protein CASSQGINSPLHF.

This clone has a single count. The chain couples TRBV6-6 to TRBJ1-3, with a possible D match to TRBD1 (6 bases). Germline V lookup: CDR1 MNHNY, CDR2 SVGAGI (reference sequence). Trimming removed 3 bases from V and 16 bases from J, with 16 bases in between. This CDR3 spans 12 amino acids. In DNA, the CDR3 is TGTGCCAGCAGTTATCCGGACAGCCCTACGTATTTT. Translation gives CASSYPDSPTYF.

The rearrangement joins TRBV4-1 to TRBJ2-3; D is ambiguous. CDR3 length: 15 amino acids. V shed 1 base and J shed 1 base, with 9 bases lying between them. Germline V CDR1 and CDR2: MGHRA, YSYEKL. CDR3 nucleotide sequence: TGCGCCAGCAGCCAAGTTGGTCTACGCACAGATACGCAGTATTTT. It translates to CASSQVGLRTDTQYF.

V gene TRBV2 combines with J gene TRBJ2-5, with D perhaps TRBD1 (5 bases). Germline CDR1 SNHLY, CDR2 FYNNEI. The CDR3 length is 14 residues. The V gene lost 6 bases and the J gene lost 5 bases, with 16 bases spanning the gap. The CDR3 is CASSREKGRETQYF. Written as DNA, the CDR3 is TGTGCCAGCAGCAGGGAAAAGGGTAGGGAGACCCAGTACTTC.

The V call is TRBV2, the J call TRBJ2-7, with D possibly TRBD1 on 6 matching bases. Looked up from germline, CDR1 is SNHLY and CDR2 is FYNNEI. The CDR3 is 15 residues long. The V end was cut by 7 bases, the J end by 4 bases, with 20 bases between. The CDR3 DNA sequence: TGTGCCAGCACCGAGATTGTGGGGGCAGGGTACGAGCAGTACTTC. Translated: CASTEIVGAGYEQYF.

The chain carries TRBV3-1 (or the pseudogene TRBV3-2) and TRBJ2-1, with 8 bases matching TRBD1. The CDR3 extends over 19 amino acids. After removal of 3 bases from V and 0 bases from J, the junction contained 13 bases not matched to a gene. The germline gives CDR1 LGHDT, CDR2 YNNKEL (reference sequence). The CDR3 DNA reads as TGTGCCAGCAGCCAGGGGACAGGCCGATCTAAGGGCTCCTACAATGAGCAGTTCTTC. This translates into CASSQGTGRSKGSYNEQFF.

This sequence joins TRBV28 and TRBJ2-5, with 8 bases fitting TRBD2. The CDR3 length is 17 residues. V lost 5 bases and J lost 5; bases outside the gene matches: 16. The germline V gene encodes CDR1 MDHEN and CDR2 SYDVKM. The DNA of the CDR3 is TGTGCCAGCAGTGCCCCCGGGTCGGGGGGGGCTCGGGAGACCCAGTACTTC. Its translation is CASSAPGSGGARETQYF. Looking up the rest from reference TRBV28 and TRBJ2-5 gives the full variable domain: DVKVTQSSRYLVKRTGEKVFLECVQDMDHENMFWYRQDPGLGLRLIYFSYDVKMKEKGDIPEGYSVSREKKERFSLILESASTNQTSMYLCASSAPGSGGARETQYFGPGTRLLVL.

The chain employs TRBV21-1 and TRBJ1-1; the listed D gene, TRBD1, was not tested against the DNA. TRBV21-1 is annotated as a pseudogene. CDR3 length: 15 residues. CDR3 nucleotide sequence: TGTGCCAGCAGCAAAGCTTTGGGGCCAACCACTGAAGCTTTCTTT. Translated: CASSKALGPTTEAFF.

The V call is TRBV19, the J call TRBJ2-1; 10 bases line up with TRBD2. The length of the CDR3 is 17 residues. V lost 2 bases, J lost 2 bases, and 6 bases stayed unmatched. CDR1 LNHDA and CDR2 SQIVND come from the germline V gene (reference sequence). The CDR3, as DNA: TGTGCCAGTAGTATAAGGGCTAGCGGGAGCCCCTACAATGAGCAGTTCTTC. This translates into CASSIRASGSPYNEQFF.

The chain uses TRBV29-1 and TRBJ2-3, with 7 bases aligning to TRBD1. The trim removed 8 bases at V and 4 bases at J, leaving 9 bases unmatched. The CDR3 consists of 13 residues. Germline CDR1 is SQVTM and CDR2 is ANQGSEA. CDR3: CSPTLTGSDTQYF. In DNA form, the CDR3 reads TGCAGCCCTACTCTGACAGGGTCAGATACGCAGTATTTT.

V and J are TRBV5-1 and TRBJ2-1, with 13 bases that match TRBD2. Trimming removed 4 bases from V and 7 bases from J; junction bases left unmatched: 11. The CDR3 covers 17 residues. Germline values: CDR1 SGHRS, CDR2 YFSETQ. The CDR3 protein is CASSRRTSGSRLNEQFF. The CDR3 nucleotides read TGCGCCAGCAGCCGCAGGACTAGCGGGAGTAGATTAAATGAGCAGTTCTTC.

The chain links TRBV6-5 to TRBJ1-6; no reliable D call. Germline V gene data show CDR1 as MNHEY and CDR2 as SVGAGI. Trimming took off 7 bases at V and 0 bases at J, with 10 bases between the two ends. CDR3 size: 15 residues. CDR3 amino acids: CASTGLSSYNSPLHF. CDR3 in DNA: TGTGCCAGCACCGGACTCAGCTCCTATAATTCACCCCTCCACTTT.

V and J are TRBV5-4 and TRBJ2-2; 9 bases fit TRBD2. This CDR3 comprises 17 residues. Germline lookup yields CDR1 SGHNT and CDR2 YYREEE (reference sequence). V lost 2 bases and J lost 5; bases outside the gene matches: 10. This chain's CDR3 is CASSFTWLAGRTGELFF. In DNA, the CDR3 is TGTGCCAGCAGCTTCACGTGGCTAGCGGGAAGAACCGGGGAGCTGTTTTTT.

This chain links TRBV5-5 with TRBJ1-2; 7 positions match TRBD1. This CDR3 region has 14 residues. The ends lost 5 bases at V and 2 bases at J; junction bases unmatched: 6. Per germline, CDR1 SGHKS and CDR2 YYEKEE (reference sequence). CDR3 DNA: TGTGCCAGCAGAGACAGGGATGGAAACTATGGCTACACCTTC. Translated: CASRDRDGNYGYTF.

This clone showed up just once. V gene TRBV3-1 (or the pseudogene TRBV3-2) combines with J gene TRBJ1-2; D not resolved. CDR1 is LGHDT and CDR2 is YNNKEL in the germline V gene (reference sequence). Trimming shortened V by 0 bases and J by 6 bases, and 8 bases separated the two germline ends. The CDR3 is 13 residues long. The chain's CDR3 is CASSQEGSDGYTF. The CDR3 nucleotides read TGTGCCAGCAGCCAAGAAGGGAGCGATGGCTACACCTTC.

V gene TRBV2 combines with J gene TRBJ2-1, with D tentatively TRBD1 (6 bases). V lost 6 bases, J lost 7 bases, and 19 bases lay in between. Germline CDR1 SNHLY, CDR2 FYNNEI. The CDR3 is 15 residues long. The CDR3 DNA reads as TGTGCCAGCAGAGACGCGGCAGGGGCTATGAATGAGCAGTTCTTC. It codes for CASRDAAGAMNEQFF.

This clone was seen a single time. This chain joins TRBV7-2 and TRBJ1-3; a possible D gene is TRBD1 (5 bases). Germline V lookup: CDR1 SGHTA, CDR2 FQGNSA. The CDR3 length is 17 residues. V was trimmed by 3 bases and J by 0 bases, leaving 15 bases between them. The CDR3 DNA sequence: TGTGCCAGCAGCTTCGCAGGGACTTGGGGCTCTGGAAACACCATATATTTT. It codes for CASSFAGTWGSGNTIYF.

The chain is built from TRBV5-1 and TRBJ2-7; D is unresolved. The ends were cut back, 1 base at V and 5 bases at J, with 13 bases in the middle. Germline CDR1 reads SGHRS; CDR2 reads YFSETQ. The length of the CDR3 is 14 residues. CDR3 bases: TGCGCCAGCAGCTTGATGGGCATTCGCGACGAGCAGTACTTC. Encoded protein: CASSLMGIRDEQYF.

The chain employs TRBV10-3 and TRBJ2-7, with 11 bases lining up with TRBD1. The V gene's germline CDR1 is ENHRY and CDR2 SYGVKD. V shed 6 bases and J 2 bases; nucleotides not matched to a gene: 6. This CDR3 comprises 15 residues. CDR3 DNA: TGTGCCATCAGAAAAGGACAGGGGGCCACCTACGAGCAGTACTTC. Residues: CAIRKGQGATYEQYF.

This chain connects TRBV5-5 to TRBJ1-5; 7 nucleotides line up with TRBD1. V trimming: 4 bases; J trimming: 1 base; junction bases outside the gene matches: 8. Germline lookup yields CDR1 SGHKS and CDR2 YYEKEE (reference sequence). The CDR3 contains 16 residues. CDR3 nucleotides: TGTGCCAGCAGCCCTCAAACAGGGGTGAGCAATCAGCCCCAGCATTTT. Protein sequence: CASSPQTGVSNQPQHF.

The sample holds a few counts of this clone. The chain joins TRBV20-1 to TRBJ1-2; tentatively, D is TRBD1 (5 bases). Trimming stripped 6 bases from V and 2 bases from J, with 7 bases between. The CDR3 covers 11 residues. Germline assignment: CDR1 DFQATT and CDR2 SNEGSKA (reference sequence). CDR3 loop: CSAGRNYGYTF. Written as DNA, the CDR3 is TGCAGTGCGGGGCGAAACTATGGCTACACCTTC.

The rearrangement uses TRBV3-1 (or the pseudogene TRBV3-2) and TRBJ2-1, with D possibly TRBD1 on 6 matching bases. With 6 bases removed from V and 7 bases from J, the gap between germline ends came to 13 bases. CDR3 length equals 13 residues. Per the germline V gene, CDR1 is LGHDT and CDR2 is YNNKEL (reference sequence). The CDR3 sequence: CASSPTGRNEQFF. Written as DNA, the CDR3 is TGTGCCAGCAGTCCGACAGGTAGAAATGAGCAGTTCTTC.

The chain joins TRBV28 to TRBJ1-1, with D unresolved. The CDR3 extends over 16 amino acids. Germline V gene sequence: CDR1 MDHEN, CDR2 SYDVKM. Trimming left V 4 bases short and J 6 bases short, with 21 bases between. Here the CDR3 reads CASSSCPGGFCAEAFF. The CDR3 DNA reads TGTGCCAGCAGTTCGTGCCCCGGAGGTTTTTGTGCTGAAGCTTTCTTT.